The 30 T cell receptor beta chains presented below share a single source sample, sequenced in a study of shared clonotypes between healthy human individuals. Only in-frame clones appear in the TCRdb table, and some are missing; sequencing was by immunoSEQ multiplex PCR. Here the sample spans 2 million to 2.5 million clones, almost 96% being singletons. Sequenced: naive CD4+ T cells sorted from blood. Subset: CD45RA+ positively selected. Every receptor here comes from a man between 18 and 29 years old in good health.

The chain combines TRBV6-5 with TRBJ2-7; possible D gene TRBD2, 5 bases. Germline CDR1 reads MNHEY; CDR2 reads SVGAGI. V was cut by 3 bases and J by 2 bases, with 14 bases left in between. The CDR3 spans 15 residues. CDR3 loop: CASSYYPDGTYEQYF. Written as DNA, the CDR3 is TGTGCCAGCAGTTATTATCCGGACGGGACCTACGAGCAGTACTTC.

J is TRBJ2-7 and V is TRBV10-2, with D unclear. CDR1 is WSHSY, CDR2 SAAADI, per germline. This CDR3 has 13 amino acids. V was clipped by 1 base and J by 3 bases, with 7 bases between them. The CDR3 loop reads CASSEFRRYEQYF. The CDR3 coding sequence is TGCGCCAGCAGTGAGTTCAGGCGCTACGAGCAGTACTTC.

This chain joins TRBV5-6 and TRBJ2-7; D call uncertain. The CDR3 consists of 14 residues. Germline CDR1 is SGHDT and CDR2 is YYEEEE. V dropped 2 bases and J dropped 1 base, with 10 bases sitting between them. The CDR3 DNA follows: TGTGCCAGCAGCTTAGGCAGTTCATCCTACGAGCAGTACTTC. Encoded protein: CASSLGSSSYEQYF.

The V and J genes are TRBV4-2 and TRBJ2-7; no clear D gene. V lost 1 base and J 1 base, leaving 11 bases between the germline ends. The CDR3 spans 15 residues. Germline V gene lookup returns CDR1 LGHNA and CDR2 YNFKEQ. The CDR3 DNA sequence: TGTGCCAGCAGCCAAGGAATAAAGGATTCCTACGAGCAGTACTTC. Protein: CASSQGIKDSYEQYF.

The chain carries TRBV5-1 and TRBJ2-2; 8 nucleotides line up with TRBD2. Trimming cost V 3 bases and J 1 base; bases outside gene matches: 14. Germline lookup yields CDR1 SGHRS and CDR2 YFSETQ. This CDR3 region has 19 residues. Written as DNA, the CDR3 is TGCGCCAGCAGCTCAACTCACCCAGCGGGGGATCAGAACACCGGGGAGCTGTTTTTT. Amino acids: CASSSTHPAGDQNTGELFF.

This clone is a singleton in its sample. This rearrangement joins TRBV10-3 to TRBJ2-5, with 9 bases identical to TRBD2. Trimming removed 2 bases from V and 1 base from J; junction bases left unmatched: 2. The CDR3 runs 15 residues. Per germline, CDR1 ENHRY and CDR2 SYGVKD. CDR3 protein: CAISELAGPQETQYF. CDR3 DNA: TGTGCCATCAGTGAGCTAGCGGGGCCCCAAGAGACCCAGTACTTC.

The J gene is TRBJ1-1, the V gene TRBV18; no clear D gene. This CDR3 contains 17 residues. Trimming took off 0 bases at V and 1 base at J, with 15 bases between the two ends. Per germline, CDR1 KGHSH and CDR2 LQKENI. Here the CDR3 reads CASSPPSGATTNTEAFF. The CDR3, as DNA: TGTGCCAGCTCACCACCCTCTGGAGCAACAACGAACACTGAAGCTTTCTTT.

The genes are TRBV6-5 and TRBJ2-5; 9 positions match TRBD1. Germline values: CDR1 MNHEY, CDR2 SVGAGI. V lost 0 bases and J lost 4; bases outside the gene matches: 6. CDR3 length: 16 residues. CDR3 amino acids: CASSYSQGQGRETQYF. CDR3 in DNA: TGTGCCAGCAGTTACTCGCAGGGACAGGGTAGAGAGACCCAGTACTTC.

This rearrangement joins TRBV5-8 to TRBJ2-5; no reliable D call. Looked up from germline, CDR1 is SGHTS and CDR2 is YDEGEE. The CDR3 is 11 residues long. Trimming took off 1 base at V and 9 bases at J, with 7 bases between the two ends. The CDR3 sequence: CASSLIGSQYF. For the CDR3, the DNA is TGTGCCAGCAGCTTGATAGGGTCCCAGTACTTC.

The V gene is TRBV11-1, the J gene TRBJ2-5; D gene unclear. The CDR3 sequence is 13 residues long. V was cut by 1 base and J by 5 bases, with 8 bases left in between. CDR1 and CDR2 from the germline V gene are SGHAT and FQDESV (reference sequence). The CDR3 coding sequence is TGTGCCAGCAGCTTAGGGCTAGAGGAGACCCAGTACTTC. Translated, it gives CASSLGLEETQYF.

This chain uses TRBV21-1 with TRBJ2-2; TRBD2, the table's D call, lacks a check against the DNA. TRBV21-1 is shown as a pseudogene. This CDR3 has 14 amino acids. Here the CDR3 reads CASSIKVRTGELFF. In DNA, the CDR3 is TGTGCCAGCAGCATAAAGGTGCGGACCGGGGAGCTGTTTTTT.

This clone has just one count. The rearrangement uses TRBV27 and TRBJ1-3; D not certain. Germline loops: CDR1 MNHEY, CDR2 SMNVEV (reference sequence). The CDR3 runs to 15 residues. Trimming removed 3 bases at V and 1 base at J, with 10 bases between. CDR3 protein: CASSFYPPSGNTIYF. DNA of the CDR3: TGTGCCAGCAGTTTTTACCCCCCTTCTGGAAACACCATATATTTT.

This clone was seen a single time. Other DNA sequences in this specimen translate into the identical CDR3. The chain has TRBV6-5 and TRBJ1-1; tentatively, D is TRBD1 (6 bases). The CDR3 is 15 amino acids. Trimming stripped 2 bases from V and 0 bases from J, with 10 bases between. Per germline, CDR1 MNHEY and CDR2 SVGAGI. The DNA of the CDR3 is TGTGCCAGCAGTTACGGGGGGCAGATGAACACTGAAGCTTTCTTT. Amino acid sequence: CASSYGGQMNTEAFF.

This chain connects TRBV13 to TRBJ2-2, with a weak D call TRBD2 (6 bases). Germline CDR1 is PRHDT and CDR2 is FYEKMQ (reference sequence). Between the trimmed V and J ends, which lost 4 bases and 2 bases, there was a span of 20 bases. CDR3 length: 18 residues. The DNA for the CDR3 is TGTGCCAGCAGCTCTTACAGCCGGGGACTTGCAAACACCGGGGAGCTGTTTTTT. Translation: CASSSYSRGLANTGELFF.

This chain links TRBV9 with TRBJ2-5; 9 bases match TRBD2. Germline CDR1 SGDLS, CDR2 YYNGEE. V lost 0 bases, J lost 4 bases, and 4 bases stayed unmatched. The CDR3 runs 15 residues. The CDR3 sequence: CASSVGDSGRETQYF. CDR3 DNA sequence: TGTGCCAGCAGCGTAGGTGATAGCGGGAGAGAGACCCAGTACTTC.

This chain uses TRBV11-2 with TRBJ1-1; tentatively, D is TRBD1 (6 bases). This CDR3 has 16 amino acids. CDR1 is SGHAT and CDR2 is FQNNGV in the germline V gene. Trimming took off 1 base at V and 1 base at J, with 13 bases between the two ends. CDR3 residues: CASSLVFRGPNTEAFF. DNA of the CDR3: TGTGCCAGCAGCTTAGTTTTTCGGGGGCCGAACACTGAAGCTTTCTTT.

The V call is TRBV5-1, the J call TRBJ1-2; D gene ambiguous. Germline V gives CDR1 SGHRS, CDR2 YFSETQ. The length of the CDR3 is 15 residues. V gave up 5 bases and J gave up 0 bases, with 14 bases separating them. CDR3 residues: CASSSNSQANYGYTF. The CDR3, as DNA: TGCGCCAGCAGTTCGAACTCTCAGGCTAACTATGGCTACACCTTC.

Written as DNA, the CDR3 is TGCGCCAGCAGTTACCAGACAGATACGCAGTATTTT. Amino acid sequence: CASSYQTDTQYF. This chain connects TRBV10-2 to TRBJ2-3; D is unresolved. The CDR3 is made up of 12 amino acids. The germline V and J ends were trimmed by 5 bases and 3 bases, with 6 bases remaining between them. The germline V gene encodes CDR1 WSHSY and CDR2 SAAADI.

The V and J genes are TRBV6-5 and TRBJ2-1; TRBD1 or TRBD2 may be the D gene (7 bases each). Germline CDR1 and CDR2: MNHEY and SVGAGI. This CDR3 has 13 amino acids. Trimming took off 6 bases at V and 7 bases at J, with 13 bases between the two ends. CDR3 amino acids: CASRQGGDNEQFF. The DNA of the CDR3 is TGTGCCAGCAGGCAGGGGGGGGATAATGAGCAGTTCTTC.

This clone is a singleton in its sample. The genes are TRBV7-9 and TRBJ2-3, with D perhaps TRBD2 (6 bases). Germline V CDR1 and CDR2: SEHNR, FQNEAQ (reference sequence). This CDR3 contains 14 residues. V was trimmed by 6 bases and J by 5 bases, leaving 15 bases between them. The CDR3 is CASSFSGRGDTQYF. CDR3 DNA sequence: TGTGCCAGCAGTTTCAGCGGGCGGGGAGATACGCAGTATTTT.

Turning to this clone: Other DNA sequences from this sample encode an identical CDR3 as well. The DNA of the CDR3 is TGTGCCAGCAGCTTGGGGGCGGGGGAGACCCAGTACTTC. It is translated as CASSLGAGETQYF. V is TRBV5-4 and J is TRBJ2-5, with D perhaps matching TRBD2 (6 bases). This CDR3 has 13 amino acids. Germline loops: CDR1 SGHNT, CDR2 YYREEE (reference sequence). Between the trimmed V and J ends, which lost 0 bases and 5 bases, there was a span of 8 bases.

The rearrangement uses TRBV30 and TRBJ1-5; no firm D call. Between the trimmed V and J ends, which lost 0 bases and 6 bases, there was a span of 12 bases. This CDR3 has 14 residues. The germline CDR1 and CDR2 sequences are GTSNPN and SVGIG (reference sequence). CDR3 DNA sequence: TGTGCCTGGAGTGTATTTGGTTCGGGTCAGCCCCAGCATTTT. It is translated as CAWSVFGSGQPQHF.

CDR3 residues: CASSQDLTPEGGYTF. Written as DNA, the CDR3 is TGCGCCAGCAGCCAAGATCTCACCCCGGAGGGTGGCTACACCTTC. The chain links TRBV4-3 to TRBJ1-2; D ambiguous. From germline, CDR1 is LGHNA and CDR2 YSLEER. V lost 0 bases and J 7 bases, leaving 15 bases between the germline ends. There are 15 residues in the CDR3.

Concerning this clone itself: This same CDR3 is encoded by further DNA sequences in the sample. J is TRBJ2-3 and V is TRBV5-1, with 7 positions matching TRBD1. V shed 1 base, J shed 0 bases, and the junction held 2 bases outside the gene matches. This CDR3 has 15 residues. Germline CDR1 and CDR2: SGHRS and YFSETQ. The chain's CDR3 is CASSLTGASTDTQYF. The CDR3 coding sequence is TGCGCCAGCAGCTTGACAGGGGCTAGCACAGATACGCAGTATTTT.

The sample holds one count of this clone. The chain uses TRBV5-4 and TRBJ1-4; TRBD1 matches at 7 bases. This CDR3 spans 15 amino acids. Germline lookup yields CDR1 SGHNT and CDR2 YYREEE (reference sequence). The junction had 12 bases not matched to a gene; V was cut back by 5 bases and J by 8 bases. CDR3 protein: CASRRGGDSLEKLFF. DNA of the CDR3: TGTGCCAGCAGACGTGGGGGGGACAGTCTGGAAAAACTGTTTTTT.

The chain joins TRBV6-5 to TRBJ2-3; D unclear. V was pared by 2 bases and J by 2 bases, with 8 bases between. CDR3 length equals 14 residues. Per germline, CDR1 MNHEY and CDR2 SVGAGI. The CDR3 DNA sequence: TGTGCCAGCAGTTACCGAGGTTTCACAGATACGCAGTATTTT. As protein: CASSYRGFTDTQYF.

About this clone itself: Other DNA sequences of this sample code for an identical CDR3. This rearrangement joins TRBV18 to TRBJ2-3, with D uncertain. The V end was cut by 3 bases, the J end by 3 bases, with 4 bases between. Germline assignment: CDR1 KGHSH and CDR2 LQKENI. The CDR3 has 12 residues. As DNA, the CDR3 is TGTGCCAGCTCACCTGTTACAGATACGCAGTATTTT. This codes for CASSPVTDTQYF.

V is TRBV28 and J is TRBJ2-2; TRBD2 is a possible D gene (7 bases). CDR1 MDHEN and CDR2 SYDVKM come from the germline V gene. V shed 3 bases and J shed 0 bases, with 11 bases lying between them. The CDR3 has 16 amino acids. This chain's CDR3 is CASSFGGLSNTGELFF. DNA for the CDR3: TGTGCCAGCAGTTTCGGGGGGCTATCGAACACCGGGGAGCTGTTTTTT.

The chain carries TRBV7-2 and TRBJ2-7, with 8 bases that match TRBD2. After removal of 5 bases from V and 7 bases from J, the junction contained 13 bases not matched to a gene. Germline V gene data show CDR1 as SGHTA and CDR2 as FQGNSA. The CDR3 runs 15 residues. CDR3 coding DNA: TGTGCCAGCAGCCGCTCCAGCGGGGGCCAGAGGGAGCAGTACTTC. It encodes CASSRSSGGQREQYF. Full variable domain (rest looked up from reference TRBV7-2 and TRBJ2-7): GAGVSQSPSNKVTEKGKDVELRCDPISGHTALYWYRQSLGQGLEFLIYFQGNSAPDKSGLPSDRFSAERTGGSVSTLTIQRTQQEDSAVYLCASSRSSGGQREQYFGPGTRLTVT.

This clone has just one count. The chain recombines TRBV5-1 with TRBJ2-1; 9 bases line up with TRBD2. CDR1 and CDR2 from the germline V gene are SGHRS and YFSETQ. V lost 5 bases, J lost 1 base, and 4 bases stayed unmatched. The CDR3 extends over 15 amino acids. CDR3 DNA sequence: TGCGCCAGCAGGGTAGCGGGGGAATCCTACAATGAGCAGTTCTTC. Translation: CASRVAGESYNEQFF.